Only a few counts were recorded for the clone carrying this T cell receptor (beta chain). The data derive from a study of blood T cell repertoires in COVID-19. Turning to the study itself: Sample material is recorded as cDNA or gDNA derived from T cells, B-cell-depleted T cells, or PBMCs.

In the authors' workflow: Estimates of nucleated cell counts were drawn from the amplification of reference gene primers. Produced via immunoSEQ multiplex PCR; TCRdb's table is partial and in-frame only. V, J and clone size reflect that table, while D and trimming were determined from the DNA. The sample contains around 190,000 clones, about 90% of which appear only once. This receptor was identified in a man aged 18 to 30 with active or convalescent COVID-19. Sequencing was carried out using peripheral blood.

This chain's CDR3 is CASRKTSGRNNEQFF. The CDR3 bases are TGTGCCAGTAGAAAAACTAGCGGGAGAAACAATGAGCAGTTCTTC. The chain employs TRBV19 and TRBJ2-1; 11 bases fit TRBD2. J lost 5 bases, V lost 6 bases, and 6 bases had no gene match. The CDR3 length is 15 residues. The germline V gene encodes CDR1 LNHDA and CDR2 SQIVND (reference sequence).